A single sample gave rise to the 27 T cell receptor beta chains below, sequenced in a study of T cells in Graves' hyperthyroidism and ophthalmopathy. Amplification of TCR beta CDR3 regions used RNA as the template. The HTBI primer set served for first-round RT-PCR of the TCR CDR3. TCRdb passed the multiplex PCR reads through MiXCR, listing each CDR3 protein once. The table includes roughly 840,000 distinct CDR3 sequences, over 35% detected once. The source material was blood. These receptors all stem from a man between 18 and 35 years old with Graves' hyperthyroidism.

The V and J genes are TRBV10-3 and TRBJ1-1, with D maybe TRBD1 (6 bases). This CDR3 contains 14 residues. CDR1 ENHRY and CDR2 SYGVKD come from the germline V gene. The V gene lost 3 bases and the J gene lost 1 base, with 9 bases spanning the gap. The CDR3 DNA reads TGTGCCATCAGTGATAGGGGACAGAACACTGAAGCTTTCTTT. Amino acid sequence: CAISDRGQNTEAFF.

The chain is built from TRBV10-3 and TRBJ1-1, with TRBD1 matching over 9 bases. The ends lost 2 bases at V and 4 bases at J; junction bases unmatched: 11. Germline V gene data show CDR1 as ENHRY and CDR2 as SYGVKD. The CDR3 is 17 amino acids. The CDR3 DNA is TGTGCCATCAGTGAGGCCTCCCGGGACAGGGCGGCCACTGAAGCTTTCTTT. Protein sequence: CAISEASRDRAATEAFF.

The gene calls are TRBV12-3 or TRBV12-4 and TRBJ1-1; 12 nucleotides match TRBD1. The CDR3 has 17 residues. The V segment lost 4 bases and the J segment 6 bases; nucleotides outside the gene matches: 12. The CDR3 region is CASSYTGQGARVAEAFF. The CDR3 DNA is TGTGCCAGCAGTTACACGGGACAGGGGGCGCGAGTCGCTGAAGCTTTCTTT.

The chain couples TRBV29-1 to TRBJ1-4, with D possibly being TRBD1 (5 bases). Trimming removed 4 bases from V and 6 bases from J, with 18 bases in between. The CDR3 has 15 amino acids. Per the germline V gene, CDR1 is SQVTM and CDR2 is ANQGSEA. Here the CDR3 DNA reads TGCAGCGTTGTGAATCCCGGGACTCAGGATGAAAAACTGTTTTTT. Translated, it gives CSVVNPGTQDEKLFF. Drawing the rest from reference TRBV29-1 and TRBJ1-4, the complete variable domain is SAVISQKPSRDICQRGTSLTIQCQVDSQVTMMFWYRQQPGQSLTLIATANQGSEATYESGFVIDKFPISRPNLTFSTLTVSNMSPEDSSIYLCSVVNPGTQDEKLFFGSGTQLSVL.

The chain is built from TRBV11-3 and TRBJ2-2; D is ambiguous. The V gene lost 0 bases and the J gene lost 6 bases, with 14 bases spanning the gap. Germline CDR1 reads SGHNT; CDR2 reads YENEEA. The CDR3 runs to 16 residues. As DNA, the CDR3 is TGTGCCAGCAGCTTAGATGGAGTCAGTACCCCCGGGGAGCTGTTTTTT. Translation gives CASSLDGVSTPGELFF.

The V call is TRBV6-5, the J call TRBJ2-1; D not certain. This CDR3 contains 13 residues. V was pared by 0 bases and J by 6 bases, with 6 bases between. Germline CDR1 MNHEY, CDR2 SVGAGI. CDR3 nucleotide sequence: TGTGCCAGCAGTTACTCGTACAGCAATGAGCAGTTCTTC. It is translated as CASSYSYSNEQFF.

V and J are TRBV5-4 and TRBJ2-7; possibly TRBD1 for D (5 bases). The CDR3 is 14 amino acids. Germline-derived CDR1 and CDR2 are SGHNT and YYREEE (reference sequence). V gave up 4 bases and J gave up 6 bases, with 17 bases separating them. This CDR3 reads CASSPLPGQGEQYF. CDR3 in DNA: TGTGCCAGCAGCCCGCTACCCGGACAAGGCGAGCAGTACTTC.

In its sample, this clonotype was seen many times. V usage is TRBV20-1 and J usage is TRBJ2-5, with no clear D. CDR3 length: 12 residues. The germline CDR1 and CDR2 sequences are DFQATT and SNEGSKA (reference sequence). Trimming shortened V by 1 base and J by 2 bases, and 5 bases separated the two germline ends. The CDR3 DNA reads as TGCAGTGCTAGAGTCATACAAGAGACCCAGTACTTC. Protein: CSARVIQETQYF.

This clonotype has a count of ten or more. This chain uses TRBV20-1 with TRBJ2-5; TRBD1 or TRBD2 may be the D gene (5 bases each). CDR1 is DFQATT and CDR2 is SNEGSKA in the germline V gene (reference sequence). Trimming cost V 3 bases and J 0 bases, with 8 bases left between them. CDR3 size: 13 residues. The CDR3 region is CSASGTDQETQYF. The CDR3 DNA sequence: TGCAGTGCTAGCGGGACGGACCAAGAGACCCAGTACTTC.

V gene TRBV11-3 combines with J gene TRBJ1-2; possibly TRBD1 for D (6 bases). V gave up 5 bases and J gave up 6 bases, with 13 bases separating them. Germline values: CDR1 SGHNT, CDR2 YENEEA. The CDR3 is made up of 13 amino acids. This CDR3 is CASSLQGSDGYTF. The CDR3 DNA reads TGTGCCAGCAGCCTACAGGGATCTGATGGCTACACCTTC.

This sequence joins TRBV13 and TRBJ1-1, with 10 positions matching TRBD1. This CDR3 is 13 amino acids long. Germline lookup yields CDR1 PRHDT and CDR2 FYEKMQ (reference sequence). Losses at the gene ends were 4 bases for V and 10 bases for J; bases not matched to a gene: 6. DNA for the CDR3: TGTGCCAGCAGCTCCTGGGACAGGGGCACAGCTTTCTTT. This gives the protein CASSSWDRGTAFF.

As concerns this clonotype: Being one base from a much bigger clone, this may be a read error. The chain combines TRBV9 with TRBJ2-7, with D possibly called TRBD1 or TRBD2 (6 bases each). This CDR3 has 15 amino acids. Trimming stripped 0 bases from V and 2 bases from J, with 12 bases between. Germline V gene sequence: CDR1 SGDLS, CDR2 YYNGEE. The chain's CDR3 is CASSVEGGRTYEQYF. In DNA form, the CDR3 reads TGTGCCAGCAGCGTAGAGGGGGGCCGGACCTACGAGCAGTACTTC.

On this clonotype: This could be a read error, since a much larger clone is one nucleotide away. This chain uses TRBV7-2 with TRBJ1-2; 10 positions match TRBD1. The V and J ends lost 4 bases and 4 bases, in that order; junction bases with no gene match: 9. Germline loops: CDR1 SGHTA, CDR2 FQGNSA. CDR3 size: 16 residues. The CDR3 loop reads CASSSTGTGVLYGYTF. The CDR3 region has the DNA TGTGCCAGCAGCTCGACCGGGACAGGGGTTCTCTATGGCTACACCTTC.

Note on this clonotype: A read error may produce the germline difference seen at one junction end. V usage is TRBV7-7 and J usage is TRBJ2-2, with TRBD2 as a possible D gene (6 bases). Germline loops: CDR1 SSHAT, CDR2 FNYEAQ (reference sequence). This CDR3 spans 12 amino acids. The CDR3 spells CASSPAGGELFF. CDR3 DNA sequence: TGTGCTAGCAGCCCCGCGGGGGGGGAGCTGTTTTTT.

DNA of the CDR3: TGTGCCAGCAACGAGGGGGGGGCGAGGAGTAGCAATCAGCCCCAGCATTTT. It encodes CASNEGGARSSNQPQHF. The rearrangement links TRBV7-8 to TRBJ1-5, with TRBD1 as a possible D gene (6 bases). Trimming shortened V by 7 bases and J by 0 bases, and 19 bases separated the two germline ends. The CDR3 runs 17 residues. CDR1 and CDR2 from the germline V gene are SGHVS and FQNEAQ.

This sequence joins TRBV19 and TRBJ2-7; 14 bases agree with TRBD2. CDR3 length: 14 residues. Germline-derived CDR1 and CDR2 are LNHDA and SQIVND (reference sequence). The ends lost 9 bases at V and 9 bases at J; junction bases unmatched: 10. CDR3 in amino acids: CASSSGLAGGSQYF. The CDR3 DNA follows: TGTGCCAGCAGTTCCGGACTAGCGGGAGGATCGCAGTACTTC.

The chain combines TRBV12-3 or TRBV12-4 with TRBJ1-1; no reliable D call. The V end lost 6 bases, the J end lost 7 bases, and 9 bases lay between the germline ends. The CDR3 runs 11 residues. The CDR3: CASSRGFEAFF. The CDR3 bases are TGTGCCAGCAGCCGTGGATTTGAAGCTTTCTTT.

With respect to this clonotype: One junction end does not reproduce the germline sequence, and a read error may be involved. The V and J genes are TRBV11-2 and TRBJ1-4, with 9 bases identical to TRBD1. The CDR3 is 15 residues long. Germline V gene sequence: CDR1 SGHAT, CDR2 FQNNGV. The CDR3 is CASSLEGQGREKLFF. In nucleotides, the CDR3 is TGTGCCAGCAGTTTAGAAGGACAGGGGAGGGAAAAACTGTTTTTT.

The table lists this clonotype with a count of one. The chain links TRBV10-3 to TRBJ2-5; 7 nucleotides agree with TRBD1. Germline V gives CDR1 ENHRY, CDR2 SYGVKD. The CDR3 consists of 13 residues. V was clipped by 4 bases and J by 9 bases; unmatched bases: 8. The CDR3 coding sequence is TGTGCCATCAGTGGGACAGGCAATCAGCCCCAGTACTTC. It codes for CAISGTGNQPQYF.

This clonotype was seen many times. The chain uses TRBV7-8 and TRBJ1-5; 8 positions match TRBD1. The V and J ends lost 5 bases and 0 bases, in that order; junction bases with no gene match: 9. In germline, CDR1 is SGHVS, CDR2 FQNEAQ. This CDR3 contains 17 residues. The CDR3 DNA reads TGTGCCAGCAGCCTTGGACAGGGAGTATATAGCAATCAGCCCCAGCATTTT. This gives the protein CASSLGQGVYSNQPQHF. Full variable domain (outside the CDR3, taken from reference TRBV7-8 and TRBJ1-5): GAGVSQSPRYKVAKRGQDVALRCDPISGHVSLFWYQQALGQGPEFLTYFQNEAQLDKSGLPSDRFFAERPEGSVSTLKIQRTQQEDSAVYLCASSLGQGVYSNQPQHFGDGTRLSIL.

The chain links TRBV7-9 to TRBJ2-2; TRBD2 matches 8 bases. Germline CDR1 reads SEHNR; CDR2 reads FQNEAQ (reference sequence). V was clipped by 4 bases and J by 4 bases; unmatched bases: 8. The CDR3 consists of 16 residues. This chain's CDR3 is CASSSALAAPTGELFF. The CDR3 region has the DNA TGTGCCAGCAGCTCCGCACTAGCGGCCCCCACCGGGGAGCTGTTTTTT.

About this clonotype itself: It may be a read error: a sequence one base away is much more abundant. This chain connects TRBV7-2 to TRBJ2-6; TRBD1 matches at 8 bases. This CDR3 has 18 residues. From germline, CDR1 is SGHTA and CDR2 FQGNSA. CDR3 nucleotide sequence: TGTGCCAGCAGCCATCGGACAGGGTTACGCTCTGGGGCCAACGTCCCGACTTTC. This translates into CASSHRTGLRSGANVPTF.

This clonotype was seen repeatedly, ten times or more. The V and J genes are TRBV11-1 and TRBJ1-1, with D perhaps TRBD1 (5 bases). CDR3 length: 15 residues. From germline, CDR1 is SGHAT and CDR2 FQDESV (reference sequence). The germline V and J ends were trimmed by 7 bases and 1 base, with 16 bases remaining between them. The CDR3 protein is CASIPGRQPNTEAFF. Written as DNA, the CDR3 is TGTGCCAGCATCCCAGGGAGACAGCCGAACACTGAAGCTTTCTTT.

This clonotype was detected ten times or more. The rearrangement joins TRBV13 to TRBJ1-2, with a possible D match to TRBD1 (6 bases). CDR1 and CDR2 from the germline V gene are PRHDT and FYEKMQ (reference sequence). The CDR3 loop spans 15 amino acids. Trimming left V 5 bases short and J 5 bases short, with 18 bases between. As DNA, the CDR3 is TGTGCCAGCAGCCTTCGTCCAGCCAGGGGATATGGCTACACCTTC. This sequence encodes CASSLRPARGYGYTF.

The chain employs TRBV10-3 and TRBJ1-2; no clear D gene. This CDR3 has 11 residues. From germline, CDR1 is ENHRY and CDR2 SYGVKD. The V end lost 2 bases, the J end lost 7 bases, and 5 bases lay between the germline ends. CDR3 sequence (DNA): TGTGCCATCAGTGAGATAGGTGGCTACACCTTC. Protein sequence: CAISEIGGYTF.

The rearrangement links TRBV12-3 or TRBV12-4 to TRBJ1-2, with TRBD1 matching over 12 bases. Germline trimming cut 8 bases from V and 7 bases from J; bases unmatched to any gene: 8. The CDR3 is 14 residues long. CDR3 coding DNA: TGTGCCAGCGCCGGGGGACAGGGGGCAGGTGGCTACACCTTC. Its protein is CASAGGQGAGGYTF.

The chain has TRBV7-2 and TRBJ2-7; D gene ambiguous. Germline CDR1 SGHTA, CDR2 FQGNSA. The CDR3 sequence is 12 residues long. V shed 3 bases and J shed 6 bases, with 9 bases lying between them. CDR3 amino acids: CASSFSRAEQYF. The DNA for the CDR3 is TGTGCCAGCAGCTTTAGTAGAGCCGAGCAGTACTTC.